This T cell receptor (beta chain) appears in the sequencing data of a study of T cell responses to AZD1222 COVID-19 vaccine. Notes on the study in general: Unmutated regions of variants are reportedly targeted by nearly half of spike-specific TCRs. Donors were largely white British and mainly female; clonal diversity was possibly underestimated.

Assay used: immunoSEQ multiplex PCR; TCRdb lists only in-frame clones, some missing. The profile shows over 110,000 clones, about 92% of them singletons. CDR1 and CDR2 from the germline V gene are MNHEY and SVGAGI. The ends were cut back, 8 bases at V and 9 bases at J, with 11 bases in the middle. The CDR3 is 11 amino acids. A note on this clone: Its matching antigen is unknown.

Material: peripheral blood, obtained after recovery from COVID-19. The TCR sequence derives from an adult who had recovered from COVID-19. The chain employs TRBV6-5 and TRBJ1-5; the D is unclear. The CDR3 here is CASGNRGPQHF. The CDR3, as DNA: TGTGCCAGCGGAAACCGCGGGCCCCAGCATTTT.